The 16 T cell receptor beta chains below were found in one sample sequenced in a study of shared clonotypes between healthy human individuals. The table came from immunoSEQ multiplex PCR; TCRdb's copy has only in-frame clones and leaves some out. The table records roughly 2 million clones, approximately 94% of them present only once. Sequenced sample: naive CD4+ T cells sorted from blood. Subset: CD45RA+ positively selected. All receptors derive from a young man in good health.

This clone came up once. The chain carries TRBV28 and TRBJ2-1; the match to TRBD2 covers 11 bases. The CDR3 is 15 residues long. Germline CDR1 and CDR2: MDHEN and SYDVKM. Trimming at V came to 7 bases and at J to 7 bases, leaving 9 bases not matched to a gene. As DNA, the CDR3 is TGTGCCAGCACAAACATAGCGGGAGGGCCGAATGAGCAGTTCTTC. Its protein product is CASTNIAGGPNEQFF.

The V call is TRBV2, the J call TRBJ2-6, with a weak D call TRBD2 (6 bases). The length of the CDR3 is 15 residues. Germline V gene data show CDR1 as SNHLY and CDR2 as FYNNEI. V was trimmed by 6 bases and J by 2 bases, leaving 11 bases between them. CDR3 in amino acids: CASSSPSAGANVLTF. The CDR3 nucleotides are TGTGCCAGCAGCTCCCCTAGCGCTGGGGCCAACGTCCTGACTTTC.

V is TRBV6-6 and J is TRBJ2-1, with D hard to call. Trimming took off 0 bases at V and 7 bases at J, with 10 bases between the two ends. Germline V gene sequence: CDR1 MNHNY, CDR2 SVGAGI (reference sequence). The CDR3 consists of 14 residues. The CDR3 region is CASSYSLSTNEQFF. The CDR3 DNA reads as TGTGCCAGCAGTTACTCGCTCAGTACTAATGAGCAGTTCTTC.

This chain joins TRBV6-1 and TRBJ1-5, with D tentatively TRBD1 (5 bases). The CDR3 extends over 14 amino acids. Germline V gives CDR1 MNHNS, CDR2 SASEGT. The ends were cut back, 8 bases at V and 0 bases at J, with 11 bases in the middle. The CDR3 region is CASQGGSSNQPQHF. The CDR3 bases are TGTGCCAGCCAGGGAGGATCTAGCAATCAGCCCCAGCATTTT.

The J gene is TRBJ2-5, the V gene TRBV30, with unresolved D. Germline loops: CDR1 GTSNPN, CDR2 SVGIG (reference sequence). There are 11 residues in the CDR3. V gave up 5 bases and J gave up 2 bases, with 6 bases separating them. The CDR3 loop is CAWGDQETQYF. CDR3 bases: TGTGCCTGGGGAGATCAAGAGACCCAGTACTTC. Full variable domain (missing parts from reference TRBV30 and TRBJ2-5): SQTIHQWPATLVQPVGSPLSLECTVEGTSNPNLYWYRQAAGRGLQLLFYSVGIGQISSEVPQNLSASRPQDRQFILSSKKLLLSDSGFYLCAWGDQETQYFGPGTRLLVL.

The chain couples TRBV5-1 to TRBJ1-1, with D possibly TRBD1 on 5 matching bases. The germline V gene has CDR1 SGHRS and CDR2 YFSETQ. The CDR3 has 14 amino acids. V lost 2 bases and J lost 1, with 9 bases in between. Written as DNA, the CDR3 is TGCGCCAGCAGCTTTTACGACAGGAACACTGAAGCTTTCTTT. As protein: CASSFYDRNTEAFF. Combining the CDR3 with reference TRBV5-1 and TRBJ1-1 gives the whole variable domain KAGVTQTPRYLIKTRGQQVTLSCSPISGHRSVSWYQQTPGQGLQFLFEYFSETQRNKGNFPGRFSGRQFSNSRSEMNVSTLELGDSALYLCASSFYDRNTEAFFGQGTRLTVV.

This chain joins TRBV2 and TRBJ2-2; D is ambiguous. The CDR3 is 12 residues long. The V gene lost 6 bases and the J gene lost 6 bases, with 8 bases spanning the gap. Germline loops: CDR1 SNHLY, CDR2 FYNNEI. CDR3: CASRLESGELFF. CDR3 coding DNA: TGTGCCAGCAGGCTAGAATCCGGGGAGCTGTTTTTT.

CDR3 in DNA: TGTGCCTGGAGTGGACTAGTGGGGTCTGAGCAGTTCTTC. It yields the protein CAWSGLVGSEQFF. The chain is built from TRBV30 and TRBJ2-1, with D tentatively TRBD2 (6 bases). From germline, CDR1 is GTSNPN and CDR2 SVGIG (reference sequence). The CDR3 is 13 residues long. Trimming removed 1 base from V and 9 bases from J, with 13 bases in between.

In the case of this clone: Other DNA sequences in this sample translate to the same CDR3. The chain uses TRBV4-3 and TRBJ2-3; no reliable D call. V gave up 1 base and J gave up 1 base, with 9 bases separating them. The CDR3 loop spans 15 amino acids. The germline gives CDR1 LGHNA, CDR2 YSLEER. The CDR3: CASSQGSDRTDTQYF. The CDR3 coding sequence is TGCGCCAGCAGCCAAGGATCAGACCGCACAGATACGCAGTATTTT.

The chain links TRBV6-1 to TRBJ2-7; 8 bases line up with TRBD1. With V trimmed by 7 bases and J by 5 bases, 7 bases remained unmatched. CDR3 length equals 13 residues. The germline CDR1 and CDR2 sequences are MNHNS and SASEGT. DNA for the CDR3: TGTGCCAGCACTGGACAGGGAGGAAACGAGCAGTACTTC. Amino acid sequence: CASTGQGGNEQYF.

The chain uses TRBV11-2 and TRBJ2-7; D is uncertain. Germline values: CDR1 SGHAT, CDR2 FQNNGV. V lost 3 bases and J 2 bases, leaving 14 bases between the germline ends. The CDR3 loop spans 15 amino acids. The CDR3 protein is CASSLNLLATYEQYF. Written as DNA, the CDR3 is TGTGCCAGCAGCTTGAACCTCTTAGCCACCTACGAGCAGTACTTC.

This clone was detected only once. The chain joins TRBV30 to TRBJ1-6; 11 bases map to TRBD1. This CDR3 has 17 amino acids. The germline gives CDR1 GTSNPN, CDR2 SVGIG (reference sequence). After removal of 3 bases from V and 9 bases from J, the junction contained 13 bases not matched to a gene. The CDR3 loop reads CAWSPSPTGTGGSPLHF. In nucleotides, the CDR3 is TGTGCCTGGAGCCCTTCCCCGACCGGGACAGGGGGTTCACCCCTCCACTTT.

Points on this clone: One end of the junction fails to match germline, which may point to a read error. The chain recombines TRBV10-3 with TRBJ1-1; possible D gene TRBD1, 6 bases. CDR1 and CDR2 (germline): ENHRY, SYGVKD. The CDR3 is 14 residues long. The chain's CDR3 is CATSHRTVNTEAFF. DNA of the CDR3: TGTGCCACCAGTCACAGGACAGTGAACACTGAAGCTTTCTTT.

Note on this clone: Other nucleotide sequences in the sample specify the same CDR3. The CDR3 DNA is TGTGCCAGCAGCTTGGTAGGCCAGAACACTGAAGCTTTCTTT. Its translation is CASSLVGQNTEAFF. The chain carries TRBV5-4 and TRBJ1-1; no clear D. This CDR3 has 14 amino acids. V was pared by 0 bases and J by 1 base, with 7 bases between. CDR1 and CDR2 from the germline V gene are SGHNT and YYREEE (reference sequence).

The chain recombines TRBV7-8 with TRBJ2-2; D is possibly TRBD1 (6 bases). Germline CDR1 SGHVS, CDR2 FQNEAQ. The CDR3 totals 15 residues. V was shortened by 2 bases and J by 4 bases, with 11 bases between the two germline ends. CDR3 bases: TGTGCCAGCAGCTTACTTCAGGGGAGCACCGGGGAGCTGTTTTTT. It codes for CASSLLQGSTGELFF. Based on the CDR3 plus reference TRBV7-8 and TRBJ2-2, the full variable domain is GAGVSQSPRYKVAKRGQDVALRCDPISGHVSLFWYQQALGQGPEFLTYFQNEAQLDKSGLPSDRFFAERPEGSVSTLKIQRTQQEDSAVYLCASSLLQGSTGELFFGEGSRLTVL.

With respect to this clone: This same CDR3 is encoded by further DNA sequences in the sample. The V gene is TRBV19, the J gene TRBJ1-1; the match to TRBD1 covers 11 bases. From germline, CDR1 is LNHDA and CDR2 SQIVND (reference sequence). V lost 3 bases, J lost 5 bases, and 2 bases stayed unmatched. CDR3 size: 14 residues. CDR3 DNA sequence: TGTGCCAGTAGTATCGGGACAGGGGGTACTGAAGCTTTCTTT. Its translation is CASSIGTGGTEAFF.